Following are 24 T cell receptor beta chains from one sample sequenced in a study of blood T cell repertoires in COVID-19 (dated by TCRdb to the early 2020s). The library was built by means of the immunoSEQ multiplex PCR assay. TCRdb retrieved this table from immuneACCESS and kept in-frame rearrangements only. Not all clones are present; in checked studies, unresolved V genes account for under half, and no reason is known for the remainder. Within this sample are 250,000 to 300,000 clones, with around 90% of them counted one time only. The top ten constitute around 1.1% of the sample. Input material: PBMCs or T cells enriched from blood (not recorded which). These receptor sequences come from a woman in her twenties or thirties who had recovered from COVID-19.

This chain joins TRBV5-1 and TRBJ2-1, with 9 bases matching TRBD1. There are 13 residues in the CDR3. Losses at the gene ends were 7 bases for V and 5 bases for J; bases not matched to a gene: 4. Germline V lookup: CDR1 SGHRS, CDR2 YFSETQ. The CDR3 DNA reads as TGCGCCAGCCGGGACAGGGTTGACAATGAGCAGTTCTTC. Translated, it gives CASRDRVDNEQFF.

V and J are TRBV7-2 and TRBJ2-1, with TRBD2 identical over 9 bases. The J segment lost 12 bases and the V segment lost 3 bases, leaving 15 bases of the junction unmatched. The germline CDR1 and CDR2 sequences are SGHTA and FQGNSA. CDR3 length equals 16 residues. CDR3 DNA: TGTGCCAGCAGCTTTACCGGGACTAGCAGACGGGGGGGGCAGTTCTTC. Translated, it gives CASSFTGTSRRGGQFF.

J is TRBJ1-3 and V is TRBV24-1; D perhaps matches TRBD1 (6 bases). Germline lookup yields CDR1 KGHDR and CDR2 SFDVKD. V was shortened by 8 bases and J by 4 bases, with 17 bases between the two germline ends. The length of the CDR3 is 15 residues. This CDR3 is CATNAGDHSGNTIYF. The CDR3 region has the DNA TGTGCCACCAACGCAGGGGACCACTCAGGAAACACCATATATTTT.

The CDR3 protein is CAWSQGSDTQYF. As DNA, the CDR3 is TGTGCCTGGAGCCAGGGATCAGATACGCAGTATTTT. The rearrangement links TRBV30 to TRBJ2-3, with a weak D call TRBD1 (5 bases). This CDR3 has 12 amino acids. With 3 bases removed from V and 4 bases from J, the gap between germline ends came to 8 bases. CDR1 and CDR2 from the germline V gene are GTSNPN and SVGIG (reference sequence).

DNA of the CDR3: TGTGCCAGCTCACCACCGAGGACAGGGAATGAAAAACTGTTTTTT. Encoded protein: CASSPPRTGNEKLFF. The chain is built from TRBV18 and TRBJ1-4, with 8 bases matching TRBD1. The CDR3 consists of 15 residues. The V segment lost 0 bases and the J segment 5 bases; nucleotides outside the gene matches: 2. Germline CDR1 and CDR2: KGHSH and LQKENI.

The genes are TRBV6-2 or TRBV6-3 and TRBJ2-7; D remains unclear. Germline loops: CDR1 MNHEY, CDR2 SVGEGT. V dropped 8 bases and J dropped 3 bases, with 8 bases sitting between them. This CDR3 region has 11 residues. The CDR3 spells CASGLYYEQYF. The CDR3 DNA follows: TGTGCCAGCGGCCTATACTACGAGCAGTACTTC.

The chain recombines TRBV7-8 with TRBJ2-7; 8 nucleotides line up with TRBD1. CDR1 SGHVS and CDR2 FQNEAQ come from the germline V gene. V shed 3 bases, J shed 5 bases, and the junction held 9 bases outside the gene matches. This CDR3 spans 15 amino acids. The CDR3 here is CASSFGTGPRDEQYF. The DNA of the CDR3 is TGTGCCAGCAGCTTTGGGACAGGTCCCAGGGACGAGCAGTACTTC.

Comment on this clone: One junction end does not reproduce the germline sequence, and a read error may be involved. The V call is TRBV29-1, the J call TRBJ2-3, with 8 bases that match TRBD2. CDR1 is SQVTM and CDR2 is ANQGSEA in the germline V gene. The CDR3 loop spans 17 amino acids. The CDR3 here is CSVEGSGIKGAPDTQYF. The DNA of the CDR3 is TGCAGCGTGGAAGGTAGCGGGATCAAAGGAGCCCCAGATACGCAGTATTTT.

This sequence joins TRBV19 and TRBJ2-1, with 9 bases identical to TRBD2. The junction had 9 bases not matched to a gene; V was cut back by 4 bases and J by 8 bases. The CDR3 extends over 15 amino acids. Germline loops: CDR1 LNHDA, CDR2 SQIVND (reference sequence). CDR3 loop: CASSTGLAPVHEQFF. The CDR3 DNA is TGTGCCAGTAGTACCGGACTAGCGCCCGTCCATGAGCAGTTCTTC.

The J gene is TRBJ2-3, the V gene TRBV6-5; D perhaps matches TRBD2 (6 bases). Germline assignment: CDR1 MNHEY and CDR2 SVGAGI. Trimming removed 8 bases from V and 2 bases from J, with 11 bases in between. The CDR3 covers 13 residues. Here the CDR3 reads CASGRDSTDTQYF. The CDR3 DNA is TGTGCCAGCGGGCGGGACTCCACAGATACGCAGTATTTT.

The V gene is TRBV9, the J gene TRBJ2-5; D is perhaps TRBD2 (5 bases). The ends were cut back, 0 bases at V and 10 bases at J, with 13 bases in the middle. Per the germline V gene, CDR1 is SGDLS and CDR2 is YYNGEE. The CDR3 totals 13 residues. The DNA of the CDR3 is TGTGCCAGCAGCGTAGGACCAGGAGGAAACCAGTACTTC. Protein: CASSVGPGGNQYF. Using reference TRBV9 and TRBJ2-5 for the parts outside the CDR3, the full variable domain is DSGVTQTPKHLITATGQRVTLRCSPRSGDLSVYWYQQSLDQGLQFLIQYYNGEERAKGNILERFSAQQFPDLHSELNLSSLELGDSALYFCASSVGPGGNQYFGPGTRLLVL.

The rearrangement uses TRBV18 and TRBJ1-3; TRBD1 matches 8 bases. Germline values: CDR1 KGHSH, CDR2 LQKENI. Germline trimming cut 2 bases from V and 2 bases from J; bases unmatched to any gene: 2. This CDR3 contains 15 residues. CDR3 loop: CASSPVQGAGNTIYF. As DNA, the CDR3 is TGTGCCAGCTCACCAGTACAGGGGGCTGGAAACACCATATATTTT.

The gene calls are TRBV3-1 (or the pseudogene TRBV3-2) and TRBJ1-2; 7 bases are shared with TRBD1. This CDR3 comprises 14 residues. Germline V CDR1 and CDR2: LGHDT, YNNKEL (reference sequence). V was clipped by 0 bases and J by 6 bases; unmatched bases: 4. The CDR3 reads CASSQDSGGHGYTF. In nucleotides, the CDR3 is TGTGCCAGCAGCCAAGATTCAGGGGGTCATGGCTACACCTTC.

V usage is TRBV3-1 (or the pseudogene TRBV3-2) and J usage is TRBJ1-1; possible D gene TRBD1, 5 bases. V dropped 1 base and J dropped 1 base, with 7 bases sitting between them. The CDR3 is 14 amino acids. CDR1 LGHDT and CDR2 YNNKEL come from the germline V gene (reference sequence). The CDR3: CASSQADRNTEAFF. The CDR3 DNA follows: TGTGCCAGCAGCCAAGCCGACAGGAACACTGAAGCTTTCTTT.

The V and J genes are TRBV28 and TRBJ1-2, with 8 bases matching TRBD1. The trim removed 6 bases at V and 5 bases at J, leaving 8 bases unmatched. The CDR3 covers 14 residues. Germline V gene lookup returns CDR1 MDHEN and CDR2 SYDVKM. This CDR3 is CASSPGQGKYGYTF. The CDR3 DNA reads TGTGCCAGCAGCCCAGGACAGGGAAAGTATGGCTACACCTTC.

The gene calls are TRBV11-2 and TRBJ2-2, with 9 bases lining up with TRBD2. V was clipped by 4 bases and J by 4 bases; unmatched bases: 4. The CDR3 consists of 15 residues. Germline V CDR1 and CDR2: SGHAT, FQNNGV. The CDR3 nucleotides are TGTGCCAGCAGCTCCTATAGCGGGGGCACCGGGGAGCTGTTTTTT. Translating gives CASSSYSGGTGELFF.

This sequence joins TRBV28 and TRBJ1-2, with D unclear. The CDR3 is 15 residues long. V lost 6 bases, J lost 0 bases, and 14 bases lay in between. Germline assignment: CDR1 MDHEN and CDR2 SYDVKM. CDR3 coding DNA: TGTGCCAGCAGGGGCGGGAGCACTTCTAACTATGGCTACACCTTC. This gives the protein CASRGGSTSNYGYTF.

The rearrangement links TRBV7-8 to TRBJ2-5; 7 bases fit TRBD1. From germline, CDR1 is SGHVS and CDR2 FQNEAQ. V gave up 6 bases and J gave up 3 bases; unmatched junction bases: 10. CDR3 length: 15 amino acids. CDR3 sequence reads: CASSPTGAQEETQYF. The CDR3 DNA is TGTGCCAGCAGTCCAACAGGGGCCCAGGAAGAGACCCAGTACTTC. Combining the CDR3 with reference TRBV7-8 and TRBJ2-5 gives the whole variable domain GAGVSQSPRYKVAKRGQDVALRCDPISGHVSLFWYQQALGQGPEFLTYFQNEAQLDKSGLPSDRFFAERPEGSVSTLKIQRTQQEDSAVYLCASSPTGAQEETQYFGPGTRLLVL.

V is TRBV4-3 and J is TRBJ2-1, with TRBD2 matching 10 bases. Trimming took 0 bases from V and 6 from J; bases not matched to a gene: 14. This CDR3 is 19 amino acids long. Germline V gene sequence: CDR1 LGHNA, CDR2 YSLEER. The CDR3, as DNA: TGCGCCAGCAGCCAAGACACCTATCTAGCGGGAGCGGAGGGCAATGAGCAGTTCTTC. Its protein is CASSQDTYLAGAEGNEQFF.

The chain uses TRBV3-1 (or the pseudogene TRBV3-2) and TRBJ2-3; D is perhaps TRBD2 (5 bases). The CDR3 runs 17 residues. Trimming left V 2 bases short and J 0 bases short, with 15 bases between. Germline values: CDR1 LGHDT, CDR2 YNNKEL (reference sequence). The CDR3 region has the DNA TGTGCCAGCAGCCAACAAGGGAGCGGTCCCAGCACAGATACGCAGTATTTT. Translating gives CASSQQGSGPSTDTQYF.

V is TRBV30 and J is TRBJ1-5, with unresolved D. Germline CDR1 GTSNPN, CDR2 SVGIG (reference sequence). The CDR3 covers 12 residues. V lost 2 bases to trimming and J lost 4 bases, with 6 bases between them. For the CDR3, the DNA is TGTGCCTGGAGTCCTAAAAATCAGCCCCAGCATTTT. Its protein is CAWSPKNQPQHF.

The chain joins TRBV30 to TRBJ1-5; 7 bases agree with TRBD1. The CDR3 is 14 residues long. The trim removed 7 bases at V and 6 bases at J, leaving 12 bases unmatched. Germline V gene sequence: CDR1 GTSNPN, CDR2 SVGIG (reference sequence). CDR3 loop: CAFRTGVIGQPQHF. The DNA of the CDR3 is TGTGCCTTCCGGACAGGCGTCATTGGTCAGCCCCAGCATTTT.

This sequence joins TRBV19 and TRBJ1-4, with D perhaps matching TRBD1 (5 bases). Trimming took 6 bases from V and 7 from J, leaving 9 bases between them. Germline-derived CDR1 and CDR2 are LNHDA and SQIVND (reference sequence). The CDR3 runs 12 residues. The CDR3 protein is CASRAGSEKLFF. The CDR3 DNA is TGTGCCAGTAGAGCAGGGTCTGAAAAACTGTTTTTT.

This clone has only one observation. The rearrangement links TRBV5-1 to TRBJ1-1, with 7 bases fitting TRBD1. J gave up 4 bases and V 4 bases, and 10 bases lay outside the gene matches. The CDR3 has 15 amino acids. Germline lookup yields CDR1 SGHRS and CDR2 YFSETQ. Here the CDR3 DNA reads TGCGCCAGCAGCCCACGAACAGGGGAGGTCACTGAAGCTTTCTTT. Translating it yields CASSPRTGEVTEAFF.